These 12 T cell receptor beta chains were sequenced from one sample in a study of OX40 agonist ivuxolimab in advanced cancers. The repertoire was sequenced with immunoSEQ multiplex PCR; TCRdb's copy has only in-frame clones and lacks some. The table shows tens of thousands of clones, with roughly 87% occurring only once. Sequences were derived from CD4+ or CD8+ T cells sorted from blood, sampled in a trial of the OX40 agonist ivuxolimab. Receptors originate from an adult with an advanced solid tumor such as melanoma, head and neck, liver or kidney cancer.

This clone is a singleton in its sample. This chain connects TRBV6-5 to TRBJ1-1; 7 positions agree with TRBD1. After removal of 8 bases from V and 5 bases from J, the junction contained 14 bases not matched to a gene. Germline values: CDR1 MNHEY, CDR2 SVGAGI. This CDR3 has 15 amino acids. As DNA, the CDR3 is TGTGCCAGCCTCGCATGGGAGGGGGCGTGGACTGAAGCTTTCTTT. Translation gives CASLAWEGAWTEAFF.

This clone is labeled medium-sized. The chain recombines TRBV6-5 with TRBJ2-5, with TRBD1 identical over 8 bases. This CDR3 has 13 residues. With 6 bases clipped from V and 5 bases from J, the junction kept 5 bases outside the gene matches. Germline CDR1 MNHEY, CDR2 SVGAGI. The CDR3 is CASRGQAVETQYF. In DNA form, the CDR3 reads TGTGCCAGCAGGGGACAGGCTGTGGAGACCCAGTACTTC.

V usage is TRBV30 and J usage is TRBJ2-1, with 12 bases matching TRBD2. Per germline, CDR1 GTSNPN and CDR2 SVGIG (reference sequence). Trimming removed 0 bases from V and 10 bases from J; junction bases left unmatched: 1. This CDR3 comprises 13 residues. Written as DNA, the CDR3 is TGTGCCTGGAGTGTGGGACTAGCGGGCGAGCAGTTCTTC. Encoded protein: CAWSVGLAGEQFF. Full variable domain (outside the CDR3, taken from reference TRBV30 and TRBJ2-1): SQTIHQWPATLVQPVGSPLSLECTVEGTSNPNLYWYRQAAGRGLQLLFYSVGIGQISSEVPQNLSASRPQDRQFILSSKKLLLSDSGFYLCAWSVGLAGEQFFGPGTRLTVL.

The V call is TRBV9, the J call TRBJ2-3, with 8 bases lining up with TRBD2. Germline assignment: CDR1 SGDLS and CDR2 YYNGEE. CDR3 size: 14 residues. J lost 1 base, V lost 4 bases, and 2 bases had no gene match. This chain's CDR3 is CASSPTSGTDTQYF. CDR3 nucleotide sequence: TGTGCCAGCAGCCCGACTAGCGGCACAGATACGCAGTATTTT.

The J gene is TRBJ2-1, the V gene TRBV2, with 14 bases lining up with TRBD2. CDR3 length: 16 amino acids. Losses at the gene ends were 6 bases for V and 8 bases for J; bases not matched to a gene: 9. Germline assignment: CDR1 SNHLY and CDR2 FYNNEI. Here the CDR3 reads CASSGRLAGGSDEQFF. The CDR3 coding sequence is TGTGCCAGCAGCGGGCGACTAGCGGGGGGGAGCGATGAGCAGTTCTTC.

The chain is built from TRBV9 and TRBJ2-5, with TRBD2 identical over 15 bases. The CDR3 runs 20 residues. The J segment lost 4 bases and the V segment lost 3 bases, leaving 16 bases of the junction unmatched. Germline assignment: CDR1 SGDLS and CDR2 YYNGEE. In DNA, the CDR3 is TGTGCCAGCAGCGCCAGGTGGGGACTAGCGGGAGGATTTGAGCGAGAGACCCAGTACTTC. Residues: CASSARWGLAGGFERETQYF.

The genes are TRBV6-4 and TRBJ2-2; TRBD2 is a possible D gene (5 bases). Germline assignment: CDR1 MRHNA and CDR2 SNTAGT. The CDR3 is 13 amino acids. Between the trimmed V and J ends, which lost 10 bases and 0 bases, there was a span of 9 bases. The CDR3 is CATRGPNTGELFF. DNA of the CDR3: TGTGCCACCCGGGGTCCGAACACCGGGGAGCTGTTTTTT.

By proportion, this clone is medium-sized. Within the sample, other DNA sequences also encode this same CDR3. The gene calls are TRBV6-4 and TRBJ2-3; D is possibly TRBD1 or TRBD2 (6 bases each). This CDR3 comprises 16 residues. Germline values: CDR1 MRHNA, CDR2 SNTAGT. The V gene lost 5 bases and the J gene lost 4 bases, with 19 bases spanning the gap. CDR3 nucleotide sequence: TGTGCCAGCAGTCCTTCGACAGGAGGGGCAGCAGATACGCAGTATTTT. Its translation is CASSPSTGGAADTQYF.

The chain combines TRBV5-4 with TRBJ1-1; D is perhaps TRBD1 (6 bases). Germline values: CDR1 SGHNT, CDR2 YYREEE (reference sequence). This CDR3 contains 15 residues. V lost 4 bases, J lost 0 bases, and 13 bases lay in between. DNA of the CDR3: TGTGCCAGCAGCCCCGGACAGATTTTGAACACTGAAGCTTTCTTT. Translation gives CASSPGQILNTEAFF. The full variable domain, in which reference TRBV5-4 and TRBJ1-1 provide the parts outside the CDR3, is ETGVTQSPTHLIKTRGQQVTLRCSSQSGHNTVSWYQQALGQGPQFIFQYYREEENGRGNFPPRFSGLQFPNYSSELNVNALELDDSALYLCASSPGQILNTEAFFGQGTRLTVV.

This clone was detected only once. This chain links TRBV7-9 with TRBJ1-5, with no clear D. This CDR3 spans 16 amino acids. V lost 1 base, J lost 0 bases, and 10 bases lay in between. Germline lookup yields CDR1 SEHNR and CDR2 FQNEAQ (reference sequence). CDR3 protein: CASSLVAGDSNQPQHF. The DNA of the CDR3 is TGTGCCAGCAGCTTAGTGGCAGGCGATAGCAATCAGCCCCAGCATTTT.

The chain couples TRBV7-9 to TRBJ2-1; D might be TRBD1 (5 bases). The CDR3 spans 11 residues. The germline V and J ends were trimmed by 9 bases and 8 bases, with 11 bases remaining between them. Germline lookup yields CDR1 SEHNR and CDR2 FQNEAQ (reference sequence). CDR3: CASSRVDEQFF. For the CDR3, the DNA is TGTGCCAGTTCCAGGGTCGATGAGCAGTTCTTC.

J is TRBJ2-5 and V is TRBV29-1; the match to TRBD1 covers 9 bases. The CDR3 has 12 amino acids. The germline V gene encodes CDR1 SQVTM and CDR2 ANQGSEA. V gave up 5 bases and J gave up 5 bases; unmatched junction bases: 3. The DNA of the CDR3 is TGCAGCGTTCCACAGGGGGCTGAGACCCAGTACTTC. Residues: CSVPQGAETQYF.